This T cell receptor beta chain was retrieved from a study of blood T cell repertoires in COVID-19. On the study more broadly: Sites in the United States, Italy and Spain provided acute and convalescent COVID-19 samples. Sample material is recorded as cDNA or gDNA derived from T cells, B-cell-depleted T cells, or PBMCs.

The CDR3 has 18 residues. Looked up from germline, CDR1 is SEHNR and CDR2 is FQNEAQ (reference sequence). The junction had 11 bases not matched to a gene; V was cut back by 3 bases and J by 6 bases. The participants were between about 18 and 90 years old and came from 24 US areas. Assignment of participants to cohorts was predicated upon participant-reported clinical history. The data were produced by immunoSEQ multiplex PCR, yet TCRdb's version contains in-frame clones alone and is incomplete. The table records some 200,000 clones, roughly 82% of them present only once. The chain has TRBV7-9 and TRBJ2-1; TRBD2 aligns across 13 bases. This clonotype was obtained from a man between 35 and 55 years old who had recovered from COVID-19. Sequencing input: PBMCs or T cells enriched from blood (not recorded which). Here the CDR3 DNA reads TGTGCCAGCAGCTTCACTAGACTAGCGGGAGGAAGGCGCAATGAGCAGTTCTTC. Encoded protein: CASSFTRLAGGRRNEQFF.